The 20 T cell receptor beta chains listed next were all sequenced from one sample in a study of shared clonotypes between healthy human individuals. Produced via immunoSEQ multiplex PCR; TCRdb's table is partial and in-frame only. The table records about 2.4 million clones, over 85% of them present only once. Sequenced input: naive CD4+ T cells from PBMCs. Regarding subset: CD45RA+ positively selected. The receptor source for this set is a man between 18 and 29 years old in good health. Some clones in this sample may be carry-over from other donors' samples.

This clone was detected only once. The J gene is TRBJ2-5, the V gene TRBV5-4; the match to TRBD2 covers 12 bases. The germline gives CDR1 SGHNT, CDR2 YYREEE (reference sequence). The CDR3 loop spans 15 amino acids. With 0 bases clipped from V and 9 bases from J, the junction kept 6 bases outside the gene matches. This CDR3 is CASSLGLAGVAAQYF. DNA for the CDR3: TGTGCCAGCAGCTTGGGACTAGCGGGAGTAGCGGCCCAGTACTTC.

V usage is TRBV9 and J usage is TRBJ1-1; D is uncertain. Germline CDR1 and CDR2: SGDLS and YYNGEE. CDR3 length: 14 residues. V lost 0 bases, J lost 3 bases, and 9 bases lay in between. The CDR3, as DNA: TGTGCCAGCAGCGTAGATCAACTCTACACTGAAGCTTTCTTT. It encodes CASSVDQLYTEAFF.

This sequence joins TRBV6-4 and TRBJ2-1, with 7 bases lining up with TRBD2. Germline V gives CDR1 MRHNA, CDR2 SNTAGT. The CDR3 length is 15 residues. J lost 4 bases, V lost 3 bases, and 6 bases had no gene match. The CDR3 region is CASSEFSGQYNEQFF. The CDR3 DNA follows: TGTGCCAGCAGTGAATTTAGCGGGCAGTACAATGAGCAGTTCTTC.

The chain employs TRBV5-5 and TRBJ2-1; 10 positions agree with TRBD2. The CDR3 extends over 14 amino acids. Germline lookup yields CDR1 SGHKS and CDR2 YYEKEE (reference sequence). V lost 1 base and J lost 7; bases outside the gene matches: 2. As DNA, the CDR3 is TGTGCCAGCAGCTTGTTACTAGCGGGAAATGAGCAGTTCTTC. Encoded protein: CASSLLLAGNEQFF.

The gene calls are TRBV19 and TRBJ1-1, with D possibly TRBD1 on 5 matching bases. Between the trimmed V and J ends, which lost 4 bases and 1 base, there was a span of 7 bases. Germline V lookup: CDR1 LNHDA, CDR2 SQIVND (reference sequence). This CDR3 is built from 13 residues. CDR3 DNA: TGTGCCAGTAGTAAGACAGAGAACACTGAAGCTTTCTTT. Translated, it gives CASSKTENTEAFF.

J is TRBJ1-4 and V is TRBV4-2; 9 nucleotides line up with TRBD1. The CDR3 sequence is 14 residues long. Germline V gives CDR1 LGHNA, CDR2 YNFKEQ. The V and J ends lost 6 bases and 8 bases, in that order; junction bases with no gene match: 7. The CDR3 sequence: CASSLGTGREKLFF. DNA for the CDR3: TGTGCCAGCAGTTTGGGGACAGGGAGAGAAAAACTGTTTTTT.

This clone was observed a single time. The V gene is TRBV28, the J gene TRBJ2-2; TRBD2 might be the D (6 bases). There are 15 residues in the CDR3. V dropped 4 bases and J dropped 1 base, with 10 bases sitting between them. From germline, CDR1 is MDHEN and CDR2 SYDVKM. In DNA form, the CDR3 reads TGTGCCAGCAGTTCGATAGCGGAGAACACCGGGGAGCTGTTTTTT. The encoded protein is CASSSIAENTGELFF. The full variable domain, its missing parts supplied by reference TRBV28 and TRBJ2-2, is DVKVTQSSRYLVKRTGEKVFLECVQDMDHENMFWYRQDPGLGLRLIYFSYDVKMKEKGDIPEGYSVSREKKERFSLILESASTNQTSMYLCASSSIAENTGELFFGEGSRLTVL.

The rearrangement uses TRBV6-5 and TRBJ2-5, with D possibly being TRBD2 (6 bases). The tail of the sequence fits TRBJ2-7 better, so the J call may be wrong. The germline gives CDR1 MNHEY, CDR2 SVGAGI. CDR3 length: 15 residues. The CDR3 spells CASSYSRGGEYEQYF. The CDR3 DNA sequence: TGTGCCAGCAGTTACTCGCGAGGCGGGGAATACGAGCAGTACTTC.

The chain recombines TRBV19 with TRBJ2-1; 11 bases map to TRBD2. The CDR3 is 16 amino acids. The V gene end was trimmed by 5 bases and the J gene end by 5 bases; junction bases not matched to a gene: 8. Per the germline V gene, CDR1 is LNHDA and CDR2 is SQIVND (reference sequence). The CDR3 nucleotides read TGTGCCAGTAGTCTAAGGACTAGCGGGTCCCACAATGAGCAGTTCTTC. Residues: CASSLRTSGSHNEQFF. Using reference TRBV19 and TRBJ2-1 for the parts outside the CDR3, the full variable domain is DGGITQSPKYLFRKEGQNVTLSCEQNLNHDAMYWYRQDPGQGLRLIYYSQIVNDFQKGDIAEGYSVSREKKESFPLTVTSAQKNPTAFYLCASSLRTSGSHNEQFFGPGTRLTVL.

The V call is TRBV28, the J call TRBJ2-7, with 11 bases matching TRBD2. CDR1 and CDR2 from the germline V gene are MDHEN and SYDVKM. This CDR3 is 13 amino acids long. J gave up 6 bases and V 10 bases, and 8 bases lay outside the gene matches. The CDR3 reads CATGLAGVREQYF. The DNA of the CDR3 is TGTGCCACCGGACTAGCGGGTGTTCGCGAGCAGTACTTC.

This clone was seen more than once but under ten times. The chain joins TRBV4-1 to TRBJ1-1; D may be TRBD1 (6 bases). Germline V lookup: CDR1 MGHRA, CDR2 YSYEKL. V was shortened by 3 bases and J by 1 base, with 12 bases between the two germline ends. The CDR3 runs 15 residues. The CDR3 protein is CASSHLKQGNTEAFF. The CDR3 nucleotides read TGCGCCAGCAGCCATCTAAAACAGGGGAACACTGAAGCTTTCTTT.

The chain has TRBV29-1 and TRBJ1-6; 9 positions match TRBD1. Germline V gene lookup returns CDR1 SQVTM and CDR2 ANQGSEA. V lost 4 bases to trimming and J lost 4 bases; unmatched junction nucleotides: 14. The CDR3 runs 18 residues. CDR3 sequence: CSVARDRDYTYYNSPLHF. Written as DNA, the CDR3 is TGCAGCGTTGCCCGGGACAGGGACTATACCTATTATAATTCACCCCTCCACTTT.

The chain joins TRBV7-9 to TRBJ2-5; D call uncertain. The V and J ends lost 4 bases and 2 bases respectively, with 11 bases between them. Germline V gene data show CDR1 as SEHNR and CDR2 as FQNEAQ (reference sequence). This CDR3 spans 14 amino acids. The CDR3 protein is CASSSLVGQETQYF. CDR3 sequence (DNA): TGTGCCAGCAGCTCCCTGGTGGGACAAGAGACCCAGTACTTC.

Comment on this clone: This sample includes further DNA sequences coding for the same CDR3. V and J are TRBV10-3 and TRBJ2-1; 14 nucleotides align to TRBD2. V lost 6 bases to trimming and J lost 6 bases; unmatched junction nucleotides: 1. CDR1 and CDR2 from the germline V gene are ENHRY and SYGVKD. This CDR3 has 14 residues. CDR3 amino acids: CAIRGTSGSNEQFF. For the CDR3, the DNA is TGTGCCATCAGGGGGACTAGCGGGAGCAATGAGCAGTTCTTC.

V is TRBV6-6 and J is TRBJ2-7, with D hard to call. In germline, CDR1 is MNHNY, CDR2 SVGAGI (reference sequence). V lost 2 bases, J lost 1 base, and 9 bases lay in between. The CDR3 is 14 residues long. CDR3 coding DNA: TGTGCCAGCAGTTACGAGTGGGGTTCCTACGAGCAGTACTTC. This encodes CASSYEWGSYEQYF.

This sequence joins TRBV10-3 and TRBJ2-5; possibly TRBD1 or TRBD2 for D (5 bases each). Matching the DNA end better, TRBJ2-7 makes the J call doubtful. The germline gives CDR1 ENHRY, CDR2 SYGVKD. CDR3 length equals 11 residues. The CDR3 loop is CAAREWDEQYF. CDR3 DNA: TGTGCCGCCAGGGAGTGGGACGAGCAGTACTTC.

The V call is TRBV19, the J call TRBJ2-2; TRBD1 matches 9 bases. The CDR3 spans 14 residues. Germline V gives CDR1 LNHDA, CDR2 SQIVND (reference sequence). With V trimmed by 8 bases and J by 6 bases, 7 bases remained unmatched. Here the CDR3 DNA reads TGTGCCAGTTGGCGACAGGGGGTGGCCGGGGAGCTGTTTTTT. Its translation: CASWRQGVAGELFF.

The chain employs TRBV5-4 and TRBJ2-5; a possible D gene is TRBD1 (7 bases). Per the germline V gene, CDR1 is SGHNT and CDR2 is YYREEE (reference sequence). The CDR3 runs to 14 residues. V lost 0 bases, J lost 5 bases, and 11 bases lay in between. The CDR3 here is CASSLGDSGETQYF. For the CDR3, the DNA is TGTGCCAGCAGCTTGGGGGACAGCGGGGAGACCCAGTACTTC. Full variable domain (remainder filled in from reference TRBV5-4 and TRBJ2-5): ETGVTQSPTHLIKTRGQQVTLRCSSQSGHNTVSWYQQALGQGPQFIFQYYREEENGRGNFPPRFSGLQFPNYSSELNVNALELDDSALYLCASSLGDSGETQYFGPGTRLLVL.

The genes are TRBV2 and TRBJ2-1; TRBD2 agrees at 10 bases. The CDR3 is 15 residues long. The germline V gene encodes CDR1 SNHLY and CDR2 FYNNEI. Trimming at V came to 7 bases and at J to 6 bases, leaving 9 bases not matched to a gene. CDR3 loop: CASTRLAGAPNEQFF. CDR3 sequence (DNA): TGTGCCAGCACTAGGCTAGCGGGAGCCCCCAATGAGCAGTTCTTC.

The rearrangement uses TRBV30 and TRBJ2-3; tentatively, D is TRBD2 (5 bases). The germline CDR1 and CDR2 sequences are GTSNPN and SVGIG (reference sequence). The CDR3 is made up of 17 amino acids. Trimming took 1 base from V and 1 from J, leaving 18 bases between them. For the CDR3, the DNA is TGTGCCTGGAGTGGCCCGGGAATAGCGACTGGCACAGATACGCAGTATTTT. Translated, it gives CAWSGPGIATGTDTQYF.